The 24 T cell receptor beta chains below all came from one sample that was sequenced in a study of shared clonotypes between healthy human individuals. Assay: immunoSEQ multiplex PCR; the TCRdb copy retains only in-frame clones and omits some. In the table there are a few million clones, just over 90% of which are singletons. Specimen: naive CD4+ T cells sorted from blood. Subset: CD45RA+ positively selected. All receptors derive from a man between 18 and 35 years old in good health.

This chain links TRBV10-3 with TRBJ1-1; 11 bases match TRBD1. Trimming took 6 bases from V and 5 from J; bases not matched to a gene: 5. CDR1 ENHRY and CDR2 SYGVKD come from the germline V gene. The CDR3 is 14 amino acids. The CDR3 nucleotides are TGTGCCATCAGAGGGGACAGGGGGGGTACTGAAGCTTTCTTT. Translating gives CAIRGDRGGTEAFF.

The rearrangement uses TRBV19 and TRBJ2-5; TRBD1 or TRBD2 may be the D gene (6 bases each). V lost 3 bases and J lost 10, with 15 bases in between. Per the germline V gene, CDR1 is LNHDA and CDR2 is SQIVND (reference sequence). This CDR3 is 13 amino acids long. The CDR3 loop is CASSIRRGSGQYF. In DNA, the CDR3 is TGTGCCAGTAGTATTAGGAGGGGGTCTGGCCAGTACTTC.

The CDR3 DNA reads as TGCGCCAGCAGCCAGTCTGACAGGCGGAATCAGCCCCAGCATTTT. Its translation is CASSQSDRRNQPQHF. J is TRBJ1-5 and V is TRBV4-1; D is possibly TRBD1 (6 bases). Per germline, CDR1 MGHRA and CDR2 YSYEKL. The CDR3 extends over 15 amino acids. The V and J ends lost 3 bases and 4 bases respectively, with 13 bases between them.

The genes are TRBV2 and TRBJ2-7, with 7 bases identical to TRBD2. Germline CDR1 is SNHLY and CDR2 is FYNNEI. The CDR3 length is 17 residues. The V and J ends lost 6 bases and 0 bases, in that order; junction bases with no gene match: 14. CDR3 DNA: TGTGCCAGCAGCGGGGGGATTCGTAGGCAGAGCTCCTACGAGCAGTACTTC. Its translation is CASSGGIRRQSSYEQYF.

The J gene is TRBJ2-3, the V gene TRBV6-6, with a possible D match to TRBD2 (7 bases). The CDR3 length is 15 residues. Germline V gives CDR1 MNHNY, CDR2 SVGAGI (reference sequence). V was cut by 10 bases and J by 3 bases, with 20 bases left in between. The CDR3 DNA reads as TGTGCCACGGAATGGGGGGGGGCCGCAACAGATACGCAGTATTTT. Amino acids: CATEWGGAATDTQYF.

J is TRBJ1-1 and V is TRBV27, with D unclear. V lost 6 bases and J 11 bases, leaving 16 bases between the germline ends. The CDR3 consists of 12 residues. The germline V gene encodes CDR1 MNHEY and CDR2 SMNVEV (reference sequence). This chain's CDR3 is CASSSTGARAFF. The CDR3 DNA sequence: TGTGCCAGCAGCTCGACCGGAGCGAGGGCTTTCTTT.

The V and J genes are TRBV4-2 and TRBJ2-1; TRBD1 aligns across 7 bases. Germline CDR1 and CDR2: LGHNA and YNFKEQ. V lost 1 base to trimming and J lost 8 bases; unmatched junction nucleotides: 11. The CDR3 loop spans 16 amino acids. The CDR3: CASSQVEGARWDEQFF. In DNA form, the CDR3 reads TGTGCCAGCAGCCAAGTTGAGGGGGCACGTTGGGATGAGCAGTTCTTC.

Regarding this clone: This sample includes further DNA sequences coding for the same CDR3. The chain employs TRBV28 and TRBJ1-2; D call uncertain. Germline-derived CDR1 and CDR2 are MDHEN and SYDVKM. The V end lost 6 bases, the J end lost 4 bases, and 12 bases lay between the germline ends. This CDR3 contains 13 residues. CDR3 DNA sequence: TGTGCCAGCAGCCCTCCCGGAGGCTATGGCTACACCTTC. This sequence encodes CASSPPGGYGYTF.

V usage is TRBV4-3 and J usage is TRBJ1-4; possible D gene TRBD1, 6 bases. V was cut by 3 bases and J by 5 bases, with 16 bases left in between. CDR1 and CDR2 (germline): LGHNA, YSLEER. The CDR3 runs 16 residues. CDR3 amino acids: CASSHEGRGENEKLFF. The CDR3 DNA follows: TGCGCCAGCAGCCACGAGGGTAGGGGGGAAAATGAAAAACTGTTTTTT.

V is TRBV6-5 and J is TRBJ2-1; D not resolved. V was trimmed by 5 bases and J by 6 bases, leaving 8 bases between them. The CDR3 has 12 amino acids. Germline V CDR1 and CDR2: MNHEY, SVGAGI. CDR3 nucleotides: TGTGCCAGCAGTACCTCCCTCAATGAGCAGTTCTTC. This gives the protein CASSTSLNEQFF.

The J gene is TRBJ2-5, the V gene TRBV29-1, with D unclear. CDR3 length: 13 residues. The V gene lost 7 bases and the J gene lost 2 bases, with 14 bases spanning the gap. In germline, CDR1 is SQVTM, CDR2 ANQGSEA. CDR3 sequence (DNA): TGCAGCGGTTCGGGTAGATTACAAGAGACCCAGTACTTC. Its translation: CSGSGRLQETQYF.

The chain is built from TRBV11-2 and TRBJ1-2; D is perhaps TRBD1 (6 bases). The V and J ends lost 2 bases and 4 bases respectively, with 14 bases between them. CDR3 size: 15 residues. The germline gives CDR1 SGHAT, CDR2 FQNNGV. The CDR3, as DNA: TGTGCCAGCAGCTTAATTCCAGGGGTAGTCTATGGCTACACCTTC. It translates to CASSLIPGVVYGYTF.

V and J are TRBV18 and TRBJ1-1, with D tentatively TRBD1 (5 bases). Germline CDR1 and CDR2: KGHSH and LQKENI. The CDR3 covers 15 residues. V was clipped by 6 bases and J by 2 bases, with 16 bases between them. CDR3 nucleotide sequence: TGTGCCAGCTCCCCGGCCTCAGGGATCAACACTGAAGCTTTCTTT. This gives the protein CASSPASGINTEAFF.

This chain joins TRBV28 and TRBJ1-2; 11 positions match TRBD1. Germline V gives CDR1 MDHEN, CDR2 SYDVKM. This CDR3 spans 15 amino acids. V trimming: 3 bases; J trimming: 6 bases; junction bases outside the gene matches: 6. In DNA, the CDR3 is TGTGCCAGCAGTTTCGGGGACAGGGGGAACAATGGCTACACCTTC. This gives the protein CASSFGDRGNNGYTF.

This clone has only a few counts. Other DNA sequences in the same sample also yield this CDR3. V and J are TRBV6-1 and TRBJ2-2; unclear D gene. Germline loops: CDR1 MNHNS, CDR2 SASEGT. CDR3 length: 11 residues. V lost 3 bases, J lost 6 bases, and 2 bases lay in between. The CDR3 DNA reads as TGTGCCAGCAGTGATCCCGGGGAGCTGTTTTTT. Translated: CASSDPGELFF.

The V call is TRBV9, the J call TRBJ1-2; TRBD1 might be the D (6 bases). V was trimmed by 3 bases and J by 2 bases, leaving 11 bases between them. The CDR3 extends over 14 amino acids. Germline CDR1 and CDR2: SGDLS and YYNGEE. CDR3 bases: TGTGCCAGCAGCGAACAGGGATTGAACTATGGCTACACCTTC. It encodes CASSEQGLNYGYTF.

The V call is TRBV30, the J call TRBJ1-6, with no clear D. The ends were cut back, 1 base at V and 7 bases at J, with 8 bases in the middle. The CDR3 loop spans 13 amino acids. Germline V gene lookup returns CDR1 GTSNPN and CDR2 SVGIG (reference sequence). In DNA form, the CDR3 reads TGTGCCTGGAGTGGGACGGAGAATTCACCCCTCCACTTT. Protein sequence: CAWSGTENSPLHF.

This clone came up a few times. The same CDR3 can be traced to other DNA sequences in this sample. The chain joins TRBV5-1 to TRBJ2-7; TRBD1 agrees at 11 bases. The germline gives CDR1 SGHRS, CDR2 YFSETQ. The ends lost 4 bases at V and 2 bases at J; junction bases unmatched: 2. This CDR3 spans 14 amino acids. The CDR3 nucleotides are TGCGCCAGCAGCCCGGGACAGGGGGCCTACGAGCAGTACTTC. This sequence encodes CASSPGQGAYEQYF.

This clone was observed once. The chain links TRBV5-4 to TRBJ2-5; 9 positions agree with TRBD2. J gave up 5 bases and V 0 bases, and 8 bases lay outside the gene matches. This CDR3 has 16 amino acids. CDR1 SGHNT and CDR2 YYREEE come from the germline V gene (reference sequence). The CDR3 coding sequence is TGTGCCAGCAGCTTGGTAGTTAGCGGGGGAGGCGAGACCCAGTACTTC. This translates into CASSLVVSGGGETQYF.

This sequence joins TRBV7-2 and TRBJ1-2; maybe TRBD1 (5 bases). This CDR3 is built from 15 residues. Trimming removed 0 bases at V and 4 bases at J, with 12 bases between. Germline lookup yields CDR1 SGHTA and CDR2 FQGNSA. Here the CDR3 DNA reads TGTGCCAGCAGCTTAGCAGGACCTAGGGGCTATGGCTACACCTTC. Translated: CASSLAGPRGYGYTF.

V and J are TRBV5-4 and TRBJ1-3; the D gene is possibly TRBD1 (6 bases). Trimming took 4 bases from V and 2 from J, leaving 10 bases between them. There are 14 residues in the CDR3. From germline, CDR1 is SGHNT and CDR2 YYREEE (reference sequence). The DNA of the CDR3 is TGTGCCAGCAGCCAAACAGGGCCTGGAAACACCATATATTTT. The encoded protein is CASSQTGPGNTIYF. The whole variable domain, remainder taken from reference TRBV5-4 and TRBJ1-3, is ETGVTQSPTHLIKTRGQQVTLRCSSQSGHNTVSWYQQALGQGPQFIFQYYREEENGRGNFPPRFSGLQFPNYSSELNVNALELDDSALYLCASSQTGPGNTIYFGEGSWLTVV.

The chain is built from TRBV7-3 and TRBJ1-1; D possibly corresponds to TRBD1 (6 bases). Looked up from germline, CDR1 is SGHTA and CDR2 is FQGTGA. This CDR3 spans 13 amino acids. V lost 5 bases and J lost 6, with 13 bases in between. CDR3 in DNA: TGTGCCAGCAGCAGACAGGCAGGGGCTGAAGCTTTCTTT. Residues: CASSRQAGAEAFF.

The chain uses TRBV5-4 and TRBJ1-6; D remains ambiguous. CDR3 size: 13 residues. CDR1 and CDR2 from the germline V gene are SGHNT and YYREEE (reference sequence). V was shortened by 0 bases and J by 11 bases, with 9 bases between the two germline ends. CDR3 protein: CASSLAPGAPLHF. CDR3 sequence (DNA): TGTGCCAGCAGCTTGGCCCCGGGCGCACCCCTCCACTTT. The full variable domain, in which reference TRBV5-4 and TRBJ1-6 provide the parts outside the CDR3, is ETGVTQSPTHLIKTRGQQVTLRCSSQSGHNTVSWYQQALGQGPQFIFQYYREEENGRGNFPPRFSGLQFPNYSSELNVNALELDDSALYLCASSLAPGAPLHFGNGTRLTVT.

The sample holds a few counts of this clone. The genes are TRBV5-6 and TRBJ2-2; no firm D call. V shed 1 base and J shed 8 bases, with 3 bases lying between them. Per germline, CDR1 SGHDT and CDR2 YYEEEE. The CDR3 is 11 residues long. The CDR3 DNA reads TGTGCCAGCAGCTTGAGGGGGGAGCTGTTTTTT. Its translation is CASSLRGELFF.